This T cell receptor beta chain was recovered during a study of shared clonotypes between healthy human individuals. On this clone itself: The antigen is undetermined.

Trimming removed 0 bases at V and 4 bases at J, with 14 bases between. The CDR3 consists of 15 residues. Germline CDR1 SGHRS, CDR2 YFSETQ. Regarding the study as a whole: The study generally estimated greater richness for naive than memory subsets. Sequencing depth was a factor that was expected to affect clonotype sharing among donors.

Profiling relied on immunoSEQ multiplex PCR, and the TCRdb table lists in-frame clones only, not all of them. The profile covers 2 million to 2.5 million clones, with more than 85% appearing a single time and about 1.5% taken by the ten largest. The naive CD8 subset, CD45RO-negative cells positively selected for CCR7, excluded terminally differentiated effector memory CD45RA+ cells. The sequence was obtained from a young man in good health. Some clones in this sample may be carry-over from other donors' samples. Material for sequencing was naive CD8+ T cells from PBMCs. The chain uses TRBV5-1 and TRBJ2-7; D might be TRBD1 (6 bases). The chain's CDR3 is CASSLDRAITYEQYF. The DNA of the CDR3 is TGCGCCAGCAGCTTGGACAGGGCAATCACTTACGAGCAGTACTTC. Using reference TRBV5-1 and TRBJ2-7 for the parts outside the CDR3, the full variable domain is KAGVTQTPRYLIKTRGQQVTLSCSPISGHRSVSWYQQTPGQGLQFLFEYFSETQRNKGNFPGRFSGRQFSNSRSEMNVSTLELGDSALYLCASSLDRAITYEQYFGPGTRLTVT.